The 31 T cell receptor beta chains presented below share a single source sample, sequenced in a study of shared clonotypes between healthy human individuals (dated by TCRdb to between 2020 and 2021). The method behind the library was the immunoSEQ multiplex PCR assay. The table comes from immuneACCESS by way of TCRdb, which keeps in-frame sequences with V and J called. Part of the clones is missing from these tables; in studies checked, under half for an unresolved V gene and the rest for unknown reasons. Within this sample are about 2.2 million clones, with under 95% of them counted one time only. Jointly, the top ten make up 1.5% to 2% of the sample. CD8 naive samples were obtained by positive selection for CCR7 among CD45RO-negative cells, yielding a CD45RA+CCR7+ population from which TemRA cells were excluded. The sequenced sample consisted of naive CD8+ T cells from PBMCs. According to the study, the label for this sample's cell subset or site signals: CD45RA+CCR7+. Receptors were obtained from a man between 18 and 29 years old in good health. Some clones in this sample may be carry-over from other donors' samples.

The chain joins TRBV29-1 to TRBJ2-7; the match to TRBD2 covers 7 bases. After removal of 7 bases from V and 0 bases from J, the junction contained 15 bases not matched to a gene. CDR3 length: 16 residues. Germline V gene lookup returns CDR1 SQVTM and CDR2 ANQGSEA. CDR3 bases: TGCAGCGGGATCGGCACTAGCGCTACGAGCTCCTACGAGCAGTACTTC. Amino acids: CSGIGTSATSSYEQYF.

In this sample, this clone turned up once. The chain carries TRBV29-1 and TRBJ1-1, with D unresolved. The CDR3 spans 12 residues. V shed 0 bases and J shed 6 bases, with 8 bases lying between them. Germline loops: CDR1 SQVTM, CDR2 ANQGSEA. For the CDR3, the DNA is TGCAGCGTTGAAGATCTTCGCCCTGAAGCTTTCTTT. Protein product: CSVEDLRPEAFF.

The V and J genes are TRBV7-8 and TRBJ2-4; possible D gene TRBD1, 5 bases. V lost 5 bases and J lost 15, with 14 bases in between. Germline V gene lookup returns CDR1 SGHVS and CDR2 FQNEAQ. The CDR3 extends over 11 amino acids. CDR3 nucleotide sequence: TGTGCCAGCAGCACGGCCAGGGATGTGTACTTC. It codes for CASSTARDVYF.

The gene calls are TRBV27 and TRBJ2-7, with a weak D call TRBD1 (6 bases). V lost 5 bases, J lost 2 bases, and 13 bases lay in between. This CDR3 region has 14 residues. The germline CDR1 and CDR2 sequences are MNHEY and SMNVEV (reference sequence). The CDR3 DNA is TGTGCCAGCAGTCCAGGGGACGGAACCTACGAGCAGTACTTC. It specifies CASSPGDGTYEQYF.

The CDR3 loop reads CASRPGQLYGYTF. The CDR3 coding sequence is TGTGCCAGCAGACCTGGACAGCTCTATGGCTACACCTTC. The rearrangement links TRBV7-9 to TRBJ1-2, with D maybe TRBD1 (6 bases). Germline assignment: CDR1 SEHNR and CDR2 FQNEAQ (reference sequence). The CDR3 extends over 13 amino acids. The V end was cut by 6 bases, the J end by 4 bases, with 12 bases between. Using reference TRBV7-9 and TRBJ1-2 for the parts outside the CDR3, the full variable domain is DTGVSQNPRHKITKRGQNVTFRCDPISEHNRLYWYRQTLGQGPEFLTYFQNEAQLEKSRLLSDRFSAERPKGSFSTLEIQRTEQGDSAMYLCASRPGQLYGYTFGSGTRLTVV.

The genes are TRBV7-8 and TRBJ2-6, with TRBD1 identical over 7 bases. Germline V gene lookup returns CDR1 SGHVS and CDR2 FQNEAQ. There are 17 residues in the CDR3. Trimming took 4 bases from V and 0 from J; bases not matched to a gene: 6. In DNA form, the CDR3 reads TGTGCCAGCAGCTCGGGACAGAGCTTCTCTGGGGCCAACGTCCTGACTTTC. Amino acid sequence: CASSSGQSFSGANVLTF.

The chain is built from TRBV4-2 and TRBJ2-1, with 7 nucleotides matching TRBD2. The CDR3 is 16 residues long. Trimming removed 0 bases from V and 4 bases from J; junction bases left unmatched: 6. Germline V CDR1 and CDR2: LGHNA, YNFKEQ. The CDR3 protein is CASSQDMASGYNEQFF. Written as DNA, the CDR3 is TGTGCCAGCAGCCAAGATATGGCTAGCGGATACAATGAGCAGTTCTTC.

As for this clone: This same CDR3 is encoded by further DNA sequences in the sample. J is TRBJ2-5 and V is TRBV6-5; the D is unclear. V gave up 0 bases and J gave up 4 bases, with 3 bases separating them. The CDR3 loop spans 12 amino acids. Germline CDR1 MNHEY, CDR2 SVGAGI. CDR3 sequence: CASSYSGETQYF. The CDR3 nucleotides read TGTGCCAGCAGTTACTCAGGAGAGACCCAGTACTTC.

The chain uses TRBV10-3 and TRBJ2-6, with D unclear. Trimming took 4 bases from V and 2 from J, leaving 9 bases between them. Germline CDR1 reads ENHRY; CDR2 reads SYGVKD. The CDR3 runs to 15 residues. CDR3 protein: CAISVGGPGANVLTF. The CDR3 DNA reads as TGTGCCATCAGTGTTGGTGGCCCTGGGGCCAACGTCCTGACTTTC.

The V and J genes are TRBV7-3 and TRBJ1-1; tentatively, D is TRBD1 (5 bases). This CDR3 is 15 amino acids long. The germline gives CDR1 SGHTA, CDR2 FQGTGA. Trimming stripped 5 bases from V and 11 bases from J, with 24 bases between. CDR3 in DNA: TGTGCCAGCAGCGTCTCCCACCGGGACTTCAGAGGGGCTTTCTTT. Translation: CASSVSHRDFRGAFF.

The gene calls are TRBV27 and TRBJ1-1; no definite D call. Germline V gives CDR1 MNHEY, CDR2 SMNVEV (reference sequence). V gave up 0 bases and J gave up 1 base, with 6 bases separating them. This CDR3 comprises 14 residues. CDR3 residues: CASSLSFPNTEAFF. CDR3 in DNA: TGTGCCAGCAGTTTATCTTTCCCGAACACTGAAGCTTTCTTT.

The rearrangement uses TRBV7-7 and TRBJ2-1; D may be TRBD1 (6 bases). In germline, CDR1 is SSHAT, CDR2 FNYEAQ (reference sequence). This CDR3 is built from 15 residues. V lost 5 bases to trimming and J lost 7 bases, with 18 bases between them. CDR3 DNA: TGTGCCAGCAGCCCAGGGGTTGGCTATGGGAATGAGCAGTTCTTC. It codes for CASSPGVGYGNEQFF.

In its sample, this clone was seen a few times. DNA for the CDR3: TGTGCCAGCAGCTTTAGGACAGTCTCTGGAAACACCATATATTTT. It specifies CASSFRTVSGNTIYF. The chain is built from TRBV5-5 and TRBJ1-3; possibly TRBD1 for D (6 bases). V was pared by 2 bases and J by 0 bases, with 9 bases between. The CDR3 spans 15 residues. CDR1 and CDR2 (germline): SGHKS, YYEKEE (reference sequence).

The V and J genes are TRBV6-5 and TRBJ1-4, with TRBD1 identical over 7 bases. This CDR3 has 15 residues. Germline CDR1 is MNHEY and CDR2 is SVGAGI. J gave up 8 bases and V 2 bases, and 8 bases lay outside the gene matches. CDR3 nucleotides: TGTGCCAGCAGTTACACCAGGGGGGTTAGCGAAAAACTGTTTTTT. Translated, it gives CASSYTRGVSEKLFF.

The V call is TRBV10-3, the J call TRBJ1-1; D unclear. Germline V gene data show CDR1 as ENHRY and CDR2 as SYGVKD. Trimming cost V 4 bases and J 8 bases, with 8 bases left between them. The CDR3 is made up of 11 amino acids. The CDR3 bases are TGTGCCATCAGTGGTGGGGTGGAAGCTTTCTTT. Amino acids: CAISGGVEAFF.

The rearrangement joins TRBV5-1 to TRBJ2-7; D may be TRBD2 (6 bases). CDR1 and CDR2 from the germline V gene are SGHRS and YFSETQ. The CDR3 length is 14 residues. The V end lost 4 bases, the J end lost 5 bases, and 16 bases lay between the germline ends. CDR3 nucleotide sequence: TGCGCCAGCAGCCCAAACGGGAGAATCCACGAGCAGTACTTC. Translating it yields CASSPNGRIHEQYF. Combining the CDR3 with reference TRBV5-1 and TRBJ2-7 gives the whole variable domain KAGVTQTPRYLIKTRGQQVTLSCSPISGHRSVSWYQQTPGQGLQFLFEYFSETQRNKGNFPGRFSGRQFSNSRSEMNVSTLELGDSALYLCASSPNGRIHEQYFGPGTRLTVT.

This clone was detected a few times. V and J are TRBV16 and TRBJ1-5; D ambiguous. The CDR3 runs to 14 residues. With 6 bases removed from V and 4 bases from J, the gap between germline ends came to 13 bases. Germline V gives CDR1 KGHSY, CDR2 FQNENV. CDR3 DNA: TGTGCCAGCAGACGACGCCAAGTAAATCAGCCCCAGCATTTT. It codes for CASRRRQVNQPQHF.

With respect to this clone: Relative to the germline gene, one junction end is altered; a read error may explain this. This chain uses TRBV27 with TRBJ2-7, with 8 positions matching TRBD1. Germline V CDR1 and CDR2: MNHEY, SMNVEV (reference sequence). The CDR3 covers 13 residues. The DNA for the CDR3 is TGTGCCAGCAGTTTACGAGGCCCGGGACAGGAGGATTTC. Its translation is CASSLRGPGQEDF.

The CDR3 protein is CASSHGPGRRGYTF. The CDR3 region has the DNA TGCGCCAGCAGCCACGGGCCCGGTCGACGCGGCTACACCTTC. The chain couples TRBV4-1 to TRBJ1-2; D not resolved. V gave up 3 bases and J gave up 8 bases, with 16 bases separating them. The CDR3 has 14 amino acids. Germline CDR1 MGHRA, CDR2 YSYEKL.

The sample holds one count of this clone. The V gene is TRBV7-3, the J gene TRBJ2-2; no definite D call. Germline loops: CDR1 SGHTA, CDR2 FQGTGA. There are 17 residues in the CDR3. V was clipped by 2 bases and J by 2 bases, with 15 bases between them. The CDR3 nucleotides read TGTGCCAGCAGCTTACCCCAAACAGAAGAAAACACCGGGGAGCTGTTTTTT. It specifies CASSLPQTEENTGELFF.

The CDR3 protein is CASSLGENTQYF. DNA for the CDR3: TGTGCCAGCAGCTTGGGAGAAAATACGCAGTATTTT. The chain couples TRBV7-2 to TRBJ2-3; D is perhaps TRBD2 (5 bases). The CDR3 is made up of 12 amino acids. Trimming stripped 3 bases from V and 7 bases from J, with 8 bases between. The germline V gene has CDR1 SGHTA and CDR2 FQGNSA.

The J gene is TRBJ2-7, the V gene TRBV28; D not certain. Germline lookup yields CDR1 MDHEN and CDR2 SYDVKM. The ends were cut back, 3 bases at V and 1 base at J, with 13 bases in the middle. CDR3 length: 15 amino acids. The CDR3: CASSFRGPISYEQYF. The CDR3 DNA is TGTGCCAGCAGTTTTAGAGGACCCATTTCCTACGAGCAGTACTTC.

The gene calls are TRBV10-2 and TRBJ2-7, with 12 nucleotides matching TRBD1. Looked up from germline, CDR1 is WSHSY and CDR2 is SAAADI. V lost 10 bases, J lost 4 bases, and 11 bases stayed unmatched. The CDR3 has 15 residues. The CDR3 region has the DNA TGCGCCACGAGAACACCGGGACAGGGGGCGTACGAGCAGTACTTC. Its protein is CATRTPGQGAYEQYF.

In this sample, this clone turned up once. The CDR3 sequence: CASFNREIDGYTF. Here the CDR3 DNA reads TGTGCCAGCTTTAATAGGGAAATAGATGGCTACACCTTC. The gene calls are TRBV28 and TRBJ1-2; D uncertain. Trimming shortened V by 8 bases and J by 6 bases, and 16 bases separated the two germline ends. The CDR3 totals 13 residues. Germline CDR1 reads MDHEN; CDR2 reads SYDVKM.

The chain couples TRBV5-1 to TRBJ1-1; 9 bases map to TRBD1. Trimming at V came to 4 bases and at J to 7 bases, leaving 8 bases not matched to a gene. The CDR3 contains 14 residues. Germline V gene lookup returns CDR1 SGHRS and CDR2 YFSETQ. CDR3 nucleotides: TGCGCCAGCAGCCGCGGACAGGGGAGGATTGAAGCTTTCTTT. Amino acid sequence: CASSRGQGRIEAFF.

The V gene is TRBV5-6, the J gene TRBJ2-1, with 8 positions matching TRBD2. The CDR3 contains 15 residues. With 0 bases clipped from V and 9 bases from J, the junction kept 8 bases outside the gene matches. Germline CDR1 reads SGHDT; CDR2 reads YYEEEE. Here the CDR3 reads CASSLGAGVLREQFF. The CDR3 DNA sequence: TGTGCCAGCAGCTTGGGAGCGGGAGTTTTACGTGAGCAGTTCTTC. Using reference TRBV5-6 and TRBJ2-1 for the parts outside the CDR3, the full variable domain is DAGVTQSPTHLIKTRGQQVTLRCSPKSGHDTVSWYQQALGQGPQFIFQYYEEEERQRGNFPDRFSGHQFPNYSSELNVNALLLGDSALYLCASSLGAGVLREQFFGPGTRLTVL.

The CDR3 protein is CASSPNRATEAFF. Here the CDR3 DNA reads TGTGCCAGCAGCCCAAACCGGGCCACTGAAGCTTTCTTT. This chain links TRBV7-3 with TRBJ1-1; D is unclear. The V gene's germline CDR1 is SGHTA and CDR2 FQGTGA. This CDR3 has 13 residues. Trimming shortened V by 5 bases and J by 4 bases, and 11 bases separated the two germline ends. Based on the CDR3 plus reference TRBV7-3 and TRBJ1-1, the full variable domain is GAGVSQTPSNKVTEKGKYVELRCDPISGHTALYWYRQSLGQGPEFLIYFQGTGAADDSGLPNDRFFAVRPEGSVSTLKIQRTERGDSAVYLCASSPNRATEAFFGQGTRLTVV.

The chain is built from TRBV9 and TRBJ2-2; 8 nucleotides line up with TRBD1. The germline gives CDR1 SGDLS, CDR2 YYNGEE. The length of the CDR3 is 16 residues. V was pared by 3 bases and J by 7 bases, with 11 bases of the junction left unmatched. In nucleotides, the CDR3 is TGTGCCAGCAGCGAGACAGGGGACCGGTCCGGCGGGGAGCTGTTTTTT. Its protein product is CASSETGDRSGGELFF. The whole variable domain, remainder taken from reference TRBV9 and TRBJ2-2, is DSGVTQTPKHLITATGQRVTLRCSPRSGDLSVYWYQQSLDQGLQFLIQYYNGEERAKGNILERFSAQQFPDLHSELNLSSLELGDSALYFCASSETGDRSGGELFFGEGSRLTVL.

The chain is built from TRBV27 and TRBJ2-7; no clear D. CDR3 length: 13 residues. V was pared by 3 bases and J by 6 bases, with 12 bases between. Germline values: CDR1 MNHEY, CDR2 SMNVEV (reference sequence). DNA of the CDR3: TGTGCCAGCAGTTTCTCCTGGTGGACCGAGCAGTACTTC. It is translated as CASSFSWWTEQYF.

The chain uses TRBV2 and TRBJ1-2; unclear D gene. V was cut by 3 bases and J by 3 bases, with 14 bases left in between. The CDR3 length is 15 residues. CDR1 and CDR2 (germline): SNHLY, FYNNEI. The CDR3 protein is CASSDSIVWDYGYTF. The CDR3 nucleotides are TGTGCCAGCAGTGATTCGATCGTTTGGGACTATGGCTACACCTTC.

CDR3 nucleotides: TGTGCCAGCAGCGTAGCGCCCCGGGACAGCGGCGGCACAGATACGCAGTATTTT. Translating it yields CASSVAPRDSGGTDTQYF. The V call is TRBV9, the J call TRBJ2-3, with TRBD1 matching 7 bases. The junction had 11 bases not matched to a gene; V was cut back by 0 bases and J by 1 base. The germline CDR1 and CDR2 sequences are SGDLS and YYNGEE. The CDR3 extends over 18 amino acids. Filled out from reference TRBV9 and TRBJ2-3, the complete variable domain reads DSGVTQTPKHLITATGQRVTLRCSPRSGDLSVYWYQQSLDQGLQFLIQYYNGEERAKGNILERFSAQQFPDLHSELNLSSLELGDSALYFCASSVAPRDSGGTDTQYFGPGTRLTVL.